These T cell receptor beta chains were read from a single sample in a study of T-cell memory formation after mild COVID-19. In TCRdb, the 5' RACE reads were re-called with MiXCR into one record per CDR3 protein. The sample has 200,000 to 250,000 distinct CDR3 sequences, 8% to 9.5% seen once. The specimen sequenced was PBMCs or a T cell subset sorted from them (not recorded which). The receptors were sampled from a young man who had mild COVID-19 (a few samples of this study predate the infection). Cell type and time point are not known. Each CDR3 is given with its conserved first and last residue. Fields, in order: V gene, clone size, J gene, D gene, CDR3 DNA, CDR3 protein. A D gene is named only where the DNA matches it firmly. Size is omitted from some rows. Given values are once, few, many or a class for expanded clones.

>TRBV7-9|.|TRBJ2-7|TRBD1
TGTGCCAGCAGCGAGAAGGGGACAGGCCCTAGATACGAGCAGTACTTC
CASSEKGTGPRYEQYF
>TRBV7-9|few|TRBJ1-4|.
TGTGCCAGCAGCCCCTCCGGGGGCGAAAAACTGTTTTTT
CASSPSGGEKLFF
>TRBV5-4|few|TRBJ2-5|.
TGTGCCAGCAGCTTGGGTCCCCCGGGCAAAAAACAAGAGACCCAGTACTTC
CASSLGPPGKKQETQYF
>TRBV4-1|few|TRBJ1-1|.
TGCGCCAGCAGCCAAGAACCTAAGGGATCCTTAGGCACTGAAGCTTTCTTT
CASSQEPKGSLGTEAFF
>TRBV3-1|few|TRBJ2-1|TRBD2
TGTGCCAGCAGCCAGGGAACCGGGACTAGCGGGGGGAATGAGCAGTTCTTC
CASSQGTGTSGGNEQFF
>TRBV7-2|few|TRBJ1-6|.
TGTGCCAGCACCCGGGACGGTAATAATTCACCCCTCCACTTT
CASTRDGNNSPLHF
>TRBV12-3/TRBV12-4|many|TRBJ2-5|.
TGTGCCAGCAGTCCCGGACTCCAAGAGACCCAGTACTTC
CASSPGLQETQYF
>TRBV18|many|TRBJ2-7|.
TGTGCCAGCTCACCCCCGGGGGAGCAGTACTTC
CASSPPGEQYF
>TRBV3-1|.|TRBJ2-3|.
TGTGCCAGCAGCCGCCTTCCTGATTCAGATACGCAGTATTTT
CASSRLPDSDTQYF
>TRBV5-4|many|TRBJ1-4|.
TGTGCCAGCAGCTTACAGGGCGCGGAGGAAAAACTGTTTTTT
CASSLQGAEEKLFF
>TRBV19|few|TRBJ2-2|TRBD1
TGTGCCAGCCGACAGGGGGCGCATACGACCGGGGAGCTGTTTTTT
CASRQGAHTTGELFF
>TRBV20-1|.|TRBJ1-5|.
TGCAGTGCTAGAGATTACCAGGGAGATCAGCCCCAGCATTTT
CSARDYQGDQPQHF
>TRBV7-3|.|TRBJ1-1|.
TGTGCCAGCAGCTTAAATCCGGGTGACCCTGAAGCTTTCTTT
CASSLNPGDPEAFF
>TRBV5-1|few|TRBJ2-7|.
TGCGCCAGCAGTACCGGTGGGTTGGACGAGCAGTACTTC
CASSTGGLDEQYF
>TRBV29-1|.|TRBJ2-1|.
TGCAGCGGCCGAAGGGGGGTCTACAATGAGCAGTTCTTC
CSGRRGVYNEQFF
>TRBV12-3/TRBV12-4|many|TRBJ2-5|.
TGTGCCAGCAGTTTCTTGGGGGGAGAGACCCAGTACTTC
CASSFLGGETQYF
>TRBV7-8|.|TRBJ2-6|.
TGTGCCAGCAGCTTAGCGCTGGAAAAGGGCCACCTACCCTCTGGGGCCAACGTCCTGACTTTC
CASSLALEKGHLPSGANVLTF
>TRBV10-3|.|TRBJ2-3|TRBD2
TGTGCCATCAGTGGTGGGAGCGGGGGTGGCACAGATACGCAGTATTTT
CAISGGSGGGTDTQYF
>TRBV6-4|many|TRBJ2-3|TRBD2
TGTGCCAGCAGTCCCAGCGGGGGGGGGACAGATACGCAGTATTTT
CASSPSGGGTDTQYF
>TRBV5-1|few|TRBJ1-5|.
TGCGCCAGCAGCCCAGGCGGGGCGGTGCAGCCCCAGCATTTT
CASSPGGAVQPQHF
>TRBV5-1|.|TRBJ2-5|.
TGCGCCAGCAGCTTACGGCAGATCCAAGAGACCCAGTACTTC
CASSLRQIQETQYF
>TRBV6-5|.|TRBJ1-3|.
TGTGCCAGCAGGCAATCCCTAACAGTCTCTGGAAACACCATATATTTT
CASRQSLTVSGNTIYF
>TRBV5-1|few|TRBJ1-1|.
TGCGCCAGCAGCCTTACGGGACACGGGAATGGAGAAGCTTTCTTT
CASSLTGHGNGEAFF
>TRBV5-1|few|TRBJ2-3|.
TGCGCCAGCAGCTTGGCGGGTCAGGGATTAGATACGCAGTATTTT
CASSLAGQGLDTQYF
>TRBV5-1|.|TRBJ1-1|.
TGCGCCAGCAGCTTGGGGGCAGGGGATAGGGCTTTCTTT
CASSLGAGDRAFF